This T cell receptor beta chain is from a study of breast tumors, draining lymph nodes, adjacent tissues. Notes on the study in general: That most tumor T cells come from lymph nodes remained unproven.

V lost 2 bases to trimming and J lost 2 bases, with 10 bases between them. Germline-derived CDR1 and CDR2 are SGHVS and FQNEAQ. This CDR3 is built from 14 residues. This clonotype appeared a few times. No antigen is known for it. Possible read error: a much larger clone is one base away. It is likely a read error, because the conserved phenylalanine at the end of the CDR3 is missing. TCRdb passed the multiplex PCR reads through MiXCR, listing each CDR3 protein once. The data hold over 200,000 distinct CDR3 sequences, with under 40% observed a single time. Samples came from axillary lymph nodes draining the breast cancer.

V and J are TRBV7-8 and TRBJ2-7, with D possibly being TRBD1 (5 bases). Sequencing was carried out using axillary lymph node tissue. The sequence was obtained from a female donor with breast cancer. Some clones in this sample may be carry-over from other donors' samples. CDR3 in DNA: TGTGCCAGCAGCTTACGTGCCAGGGCCTACGAGCAGTACCTC. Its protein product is CASSLRARAYEQYL.